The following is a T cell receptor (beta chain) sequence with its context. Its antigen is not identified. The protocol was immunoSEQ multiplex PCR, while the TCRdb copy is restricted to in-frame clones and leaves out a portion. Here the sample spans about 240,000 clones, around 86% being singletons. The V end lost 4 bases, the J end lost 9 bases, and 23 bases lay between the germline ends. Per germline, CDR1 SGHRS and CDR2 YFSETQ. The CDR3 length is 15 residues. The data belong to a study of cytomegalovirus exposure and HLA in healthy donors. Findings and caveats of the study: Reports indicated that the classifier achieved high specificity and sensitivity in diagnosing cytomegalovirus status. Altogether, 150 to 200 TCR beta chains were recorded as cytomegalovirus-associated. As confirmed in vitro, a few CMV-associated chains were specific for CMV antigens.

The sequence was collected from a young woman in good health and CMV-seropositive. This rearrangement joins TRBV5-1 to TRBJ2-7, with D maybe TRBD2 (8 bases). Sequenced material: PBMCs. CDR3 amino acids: CASSPPGTAGAGQYF. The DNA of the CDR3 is TGCGCCAGCAGCCCCCCCGGGACAGCGGGGGCCGGGCAGTACTTC.